The 28 T cell receptor beta chains below come from one sample, sequenced in a study of blood T cell repertoires in COVID-19. Method: immunoSEQ multiplex PCR; TCRdb's copy keeps in-frame clones and lacks some. This table has around 280,000 clones, around 84% appearing once. Sequencing was done on a sample of peripheral blood. These receptors all stem from a man between 70 and 80 years old with acute or convalescent COVID-19.

The chain links TRBV7-2 to TRBJ1-3, with unresolved D. The CDR3 is 18 residues long. With 4 bases removed from V and 0 bases from J, the gap between germline ends came to 19 bases. CDR1 is SGHTA, CDR2 FQGNSA, per germline. The CDR3 protein is CASSSLLPPARSGNTIYF. CDR3 nucleotide sequence: TGTGCCAGCAGCTCCCTCCTACCCCCAGCGCGCTCTGGAAACACCATATATTTT.

The chain couples TRBV5-8 to TRBJ1-2; TRBD1 agrees at 10 bases. This CDR3 has 14 amino acids. The germline V gene has CDR1 SGHTS and CDR2 YDEGEE. V was pared by 5 bases and J by 4 bases, with 5 bases of the junction left unmatched. Here the CDR3 reads CASRRQGAGYGYTF. The DNA for the CDR3 is TGTGCCAGCAGGCGACAGGGGGCGGGCTATGGCTACACCTTC. The whole variable domain, filled in from reference TRBV5-8 and TRBJ1-2, reads EAGVTQSPTHLIKTRGQQATLRCSPISGHTSVYWYQQALGLGLQFLLWYDEGEERNRGNFPPRFSGRQFPNYSSELNVNALELEDSALYLCASRRQGAGYGYTFGSGTRLTVV.

The CDR3 DNA follows: TGCACCAGCAGCCACGATCACAGGGGAGGACGCCCCACTTCGACAGATACGCAGTATTTT. Translated, it gives CTSSHDHRGGRPTSTDTQYF. The chain joins TRBV1 to TRBJ2-3; the D call TRBD1 from the table was never checked on the DNA. TRBV1 is a pseudogene segment. CDR3 length: 20 residues.

The rearrangement uses TRBV15 and TRBJ1-2; D gene ambiguous. The germline CDR1 and CDR2 sequences are LNHNV and YYDKDF (reference sequence). This CDR3 is built from 13 residues. V was clipped by 1 base and J by 7 bases, with 10 bases between them. Written as DNA, the CDR3 is TGTGCCACCAGCAGAGCCGGAGGAACTGGCTACACCTTC. It yields the protein CATSRAGGTGYTF.

The chain carries TRBV7-2 and TRBJ2-3; D uncertain. This CDR3 is 13 amino acids long. The germline V gene has CDR1 SGHTA and CDR2 FQGNSA. The V end was cut by 6 bases, the J end by 0 bases, with 7 bases between. The CDR3 sequence is CASSEQSTDTQYF. The CDR3 region has the DNA TGTGCCAGCAGTGAACAGAGCACAGATACGCAGTATTTT.

The chain employs TRBV9 and TRBJ1-6; D gene uncertain. Germline CDR1 and CDR2: SGDLS and YYNGEE. The CDR3 spans 15 residues. With 0 bases removed from V and 0 bases from J, the gap between germline ends came to 4 bases. CDR3 nucleotide sequence: TGTGCCAGCAGCGTAGGTCTCTCCTATAATTCACCCCTCCACTTT. It translates to CASSVGLSYNSPLHF.

This chain uses TRBV6-1 with TRBJ2-7; a weak D match, TRBD1 (5 bases). CDR3 length equals 14 residues. Trimming took 1 base from V and 3 from J, leaving 10 bases between them. Germline V gene sequence: CDR1 MNHNS, CDR2 SASEGT. In DNA form, the CDR3 reads TGTGCCAGCAGTGAAGGCGACAGCAGCTACGAGCAGTACTTC. It translates to CASSEGDSSYEQYF.

With respect to this clone: The junction shows a germline mismatch at one end, possibly a read error. The V gene is TRBV28, the J gene TRBJ1-4; D gene unclear. The CDR3 has 15 amino acids. Germline V gives CDR1 MDHEN, CDR2 SYDVKM. CDR3 residues: CASSLSGRTNEKLFF. CDR3 DNA sequence: TGTGCCAGCAGTCTTTCGGGCCGGACTAACGAAAAACTGTTTTTT.

This clone was observed once. The chain has TRBV7-6 and TRBJ2-5, with D possibly matching TRBD1 (6 bases). Per the germline V gene, CDR1 is SGHVS and CDR2 is FNYEAQ. V gave up 4 bases and J gave up 5 bases, with 17 bases separating them. This CDR3 has 15 residues. CDR3 DNA sequence: TGTGCCAGCAGCTACCGGAGACAGGCCGGTGAGACCCAGTACTTC. Protein: CASSYRRQAGETQYF.

The genes are TRBV19 and TRBJ2-3, with TRBD2 matching over 9 bases. The germline V gene has CDR1 LNHDA and CDR2 SQIVND (reference sequence). This CDR3 spans 15 amino acids. Losses at the gene ends were 3 bases for V and 4 bases for J; bases not matched to a gene: 5. CDR3 amino acids: CASSIPSGTADTQYF. The CDR3 coding sequence is TGTGCCAGTAGTATCCCTAGCGGGACGGCAGATACGCAGTATTTT.

The chain employs TRBV9 and TRBJ2-7; TRBD2 matches 7 bases. The CDR3 is made up of 16 amino acids. With 0 bases clipped from V and 6 bases from J, the junction kept 12 bases outside the gene matches. The germline gives CDR1 SGDLS, CDR2 YYNGEE. The CDR3 bases are TGTGCCAGCAGCGTAGCTGGGAGGGCCCAGGAAGCCGAGCAGTACTTC. Translated: CASSVAGRAQEAEQYF.

The chain is built from TRBV9 and TRBJ2-5, with TRBD1 matching 9 bases. This CDR3 region has 15 residues. With 0 bases clipped from V and 4 bases from J, the junction kept 4 bases outside the gene matches. Germline V CDR1 and CDR2: SGDLS, YYNGEE. CDR3 DNA: TGTGCCAGCAGCGTAGGGGACAGGGAGGTAGAGACCCAGTACTTC. It encodes CASSVGDREVETQYF.

The chain combines TRBV28 with TRBJ2-5; a possible D gene is TRBD2 (5 bases). This CDR3 is built from 13 residues. Deletions cut 6 bases from V and 2 bases from J, with 10 bases between. CDR1 is MDHEN, CDR2 SYDVKM, per germline. The CDR3 nucleotides are TGTGCCAGCAGAGACGGGAATCAAGAGACCCAGTACTTC. It translates to CASRDGNQETQYF.

V usage is TRBV10-3 and J usage is TRBJ2-7; TRBD2 aligns across 12 bases. Trimming at V came to 0 bases and at J to 6 bases, leaving 9 bases not matched to a gene. This CDR3 is built from 17 residues. Germline V gene data show CDR1 as ENHRY and CDR2 as SYGVKD. CDR3 in amino acids: CAISESRTSGISAEQYF. CDR3 DNA: TGTGCCATCAGTGAGTCGAGGACTAGCGGGATATCAGCCGAGCAGTACTTC.

The chain combines TRBV5-5 with TRBJ2-7; 8 bases fit TRBD1. V was pared by 4 bases and J by 6 bases, with 6 bases of the junction left unmatched. Germline CDR1 SGHKS, CDR2 YYEKEE (reference sequence). CDR3 length: 13 residues. The CDR3 bases are TGTGCCAGCAGCGAGACAACAGGGGGCGAGCAGTACTTC. Protein: CASSETTGGEQYF.

The gene calls are TRBV6-1 and TRBJ2-3; tentatively, D is TRBD1 (5 bases). The length of the CDR3 is 15 residues. Germline CDR1 MNHNS, CDR2 SASEGT. Deletions cut 2 bases from V and 3 bases from J, with 12 bases between. CDR3 sequence (DNA): TGTGCCAGCAGTGAATGGGGCAGGGTAACAGATACGCAGTATTTT. It specifies CASSEWGRVTDTQYF.

This sequence joins TRBV19 and TRBJ2-5; TRBD2 matches 9 bases. J was trimmed by 2 bases and V by 3 bases; bases with no gene match: 10. The CDR3 runs 17 residues. The V gene's germline CDR1 is LNHDA and CDR2 SQIVND (reference sequence). The CDR3 nucleotides read TGTGCCAGTAGTATCGGACCATTGACTAGCGGACAAGAGACCCAGTACTTC. Amino acids: CASSIGPLTSGQETQYF.

This clone was detected many times. CDR3 DNA: TGCGCCAGCAGTAAGACAGGGGGGCGGGATAGCAATCAGCCCCAGCATTTT. Protein sequence: CASSKTGGRDSNQPQHF. V usage is TRBV10-1 and J usage is TRBJ1-5, with TRBD1 identical over 9 bases. V lost 5 bases to trimming and J lost 0 bases; unmatched junction nucleotides: 8. There are 17 residues in the CDR3. Germline V lookup: CDR1 WNHNN, CDR2 SYGVQD (reference sequence).

V is TRBV6-2 or TRBV6-3 and J is TRBJ2-1; a possible D gene is TRBD2 (5 bases). This CDR3 region has 16 residues. Trimming took 4 bases from V and 7 from J, leaving 20 bases between them. The germline gives CDR1 MNHEY, CDR2 SVGEGT. The CDR3 sequence: CASSSLAGRSGNEQFF. CDR3 nucleotide sequence: TGTGCCAGCAGTTCCCTAGCCGGGCGGAGTGGAAATGAGCAGTTCTTC.

The chain couples TRBV2 to TRBJ2-7; the D gene is possibly TRBD2 (5 bases). The V end was cut by 8 bases, the J end by 0 bases, with 11 bases between. The CDR3 runs 13 residues. CDR1 is SNHLY and CDR2 is FYNNEI in the germline V gene. CDR3 sequence reads: CASRRGFSYEQYF. The CDR3 coding sequence is TGTGCCAGCCGTCGAGGGTTCTCCTACGAGCAGTACTTC.

The chain is built from TRBV6-5 and TRBJ2-2; possibly TRBD1 for D (5 bases). The CDR3 is 15 amino acids. V lost 6 bases, J lost 0 bases, and 11 bases lay in between. Germline loops: CDR1 MNHEY, CDR2 SVGAGI. Here the CDR3 reads CASSYDSANTGELFF. CDR3 nucleotide sequence: TGTGCCAGCAGCTACGACAGCGCGAACACCGGGGAGCTGTTTTTT.

J is TRBJ2-6 and V is TRBV5-1; TRBD1 agrees at 9 bases. The CDR3 extends over 16 amino acids. Germline V gene sequence: CDR1 SGHRS, CDR2 YFSETQ. Trimming took 3 bases from V and 1 from J; bases not matched to a gene: 2. In nucleotides, the CDR3 is TGCGCCAGCAGCTCCGGGACAGGGTCTGGGGCCAACGTCCTGACTTTC. Translating it yields CASSSGTGSGANVLTF. Filled out from reference TRBV5-1 and TRBJ2-6, the complete variable domain reads KAGVTQTPRYLIKTRGQQVTLSCSPISGHRSVSWYQQTPGQGLQFLFEYFSETQRNKGNFPGRFSGRQFSNSRSEMNVSTLELGDSALYLCASSSGTGSGANVLTFGAGSRLTVL.

The chain links TRBV5-6 to TRBJ2-3; 9 bases are a match to TRBD1. V gave up 5 bases and J gave up 2 bases; unmatched junction bases: 9. This CDR3 is built from 16 residues. Germline loops: CDR1 SGHDT, CDR2 YYEEEE. CDR3 loop: CASSSTRDRVTDTQYF. Here the CDR3 DNA reads TGTGCCAGCAGTTCAACCCGGGACAGGGTCACAGATACGCAGTATTTT.

V usage is TRBV7-8 and J usage is TRBJ2-5; D is unclear. The germline V gene has CDR1 SGHVS and CDR2 FQNEAQ. The CDR3 is made up of 12 amino acids. Trimming removed 5 bases at V and 0 bases at J, with 4 bases between. CDR3 residues: CASSPYQETQYF. CDR3 in DNA: TGTGCCAGCAGCCCGTACCAAGAGACCCAGTACTTC. The full variable domain, in which reference TRBV7-8 and TRBJ2-5 provide the parts outside the CDR3, is GAGVSQSPRYKVAKRGQDVALRCDPISGHVSLFWYQQALGQGPEFLTYFQNEAQLDKSGLPSDRFFAERPEGSVSTLKIQRTQQEDSAVYLCASSPYQETQYFGPGTRLLVL.

This clone appeared a single time. The chain joins TRBV28 to TRBJ2-3; D is perhaps TRBD1 (5 bases). This CDR3 is built from 12 residues. Trimming cost V 5 bases and J 8 bases, with 11 bases left between them. CDR1 and CDR2 (germline): MDHEN, SYDVKM. The CDR3 coding sequence is TGTGCCAGCAGTCCGCAGGGTTTTACGCAGTATTTT. Translation gives CASSPQGFTQYF.

V gene TRBV2 combines with J gene TRBJ1-2; 7 bases map to TRBD1. The germline gives CDR1 SNHLY, CDR2 FYNNEI. This CDR3 contains 12 residues. The V and J ends lost 7 bases and 2 bases, in that order; junction bases with no gene match: 1. The CDR3 region is CASNRGNYGYTF. The CDR3 DNA sequence: TGTGCCAGCAACAGGGGAAACTATGGCTACACCTTC.

CDR3 DNA sequence: TGTGCCAGCGGTCGTGGGGACTCTTCTGGAAACACCATATATTTT. Translated, it gives CASGRGDSSGNTIYF. This chain connects TRBV5-5 to TRBJ1-3, with a tentative D call TRBD1 (5 bases). V gave up 7 bases and J gave up 1 base, with 15 bases separating them. There are 15 residues in the CDR3. Per germline, CDR1 SGHKS and CDR2 YYEKEE (reference sequence).

The chain recombines TRBV28 with TRBJ1-1, with D perhaps matching TRBD1 (6 bases). V was cut by 5 bases and J by 1 base, with 20 bases left in between. The CDR3 contains 17 residues. The germline V gene encodes CDR1 MDHEN and CDR2 SYDVKM. This CDR3 reads CASSGASGGAGNTEAFF. CDR3 in DNA: TGTGCCAGCAGTGGTGCCTCGGGGGGCGCGGGGAACACTGAAGCTTTCTTT.